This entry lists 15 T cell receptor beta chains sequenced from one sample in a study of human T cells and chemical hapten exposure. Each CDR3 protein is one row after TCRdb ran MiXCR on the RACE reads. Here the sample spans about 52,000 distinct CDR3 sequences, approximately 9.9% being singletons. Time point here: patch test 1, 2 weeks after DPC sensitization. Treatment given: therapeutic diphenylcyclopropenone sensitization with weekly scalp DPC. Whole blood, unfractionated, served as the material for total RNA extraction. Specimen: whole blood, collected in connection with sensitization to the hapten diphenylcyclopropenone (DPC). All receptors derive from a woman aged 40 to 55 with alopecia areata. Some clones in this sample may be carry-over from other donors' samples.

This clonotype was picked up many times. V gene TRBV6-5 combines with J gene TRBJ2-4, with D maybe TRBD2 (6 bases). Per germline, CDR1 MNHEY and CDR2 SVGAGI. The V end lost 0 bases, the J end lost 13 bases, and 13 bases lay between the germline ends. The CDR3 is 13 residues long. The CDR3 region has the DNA TGTGCCAGCAGTTACTCGTTGGGGGAGGAACAGTACTTC. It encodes CASSYSLGEEQYF.

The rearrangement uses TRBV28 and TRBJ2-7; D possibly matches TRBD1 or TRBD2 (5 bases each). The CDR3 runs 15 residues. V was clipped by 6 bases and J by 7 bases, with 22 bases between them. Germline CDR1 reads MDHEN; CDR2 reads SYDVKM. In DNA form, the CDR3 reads TGTGCCAGCAGGTCGCCCAAGGGGTTAGGCGGGGAGCAGTACTTC. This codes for CASRSPKGLGGEQYF.

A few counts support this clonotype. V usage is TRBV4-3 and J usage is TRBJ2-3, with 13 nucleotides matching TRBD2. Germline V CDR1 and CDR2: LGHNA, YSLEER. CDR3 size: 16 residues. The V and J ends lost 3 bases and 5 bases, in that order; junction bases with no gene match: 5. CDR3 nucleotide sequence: TGCGCCAGCAGCCATACTAGCGGGGGGGCAGGAGATACGCAGTATTTT. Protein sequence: CASSHTSGGAGDTQYF.

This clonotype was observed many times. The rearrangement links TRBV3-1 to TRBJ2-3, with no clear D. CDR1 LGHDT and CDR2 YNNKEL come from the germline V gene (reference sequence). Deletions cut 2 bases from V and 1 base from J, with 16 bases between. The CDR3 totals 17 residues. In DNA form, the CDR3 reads TGTGCCAGCAGCCAACTTCTTGACTTCGGAGGCACAGATACGCAGTATTTT. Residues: CASSQLLDFGGTDTQYF.

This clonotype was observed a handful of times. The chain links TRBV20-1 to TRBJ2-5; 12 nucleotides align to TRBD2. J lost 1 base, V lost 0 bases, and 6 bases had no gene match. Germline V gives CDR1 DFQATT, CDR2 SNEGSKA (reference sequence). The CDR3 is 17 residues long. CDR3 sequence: CSARDYVTSGGQETQYF. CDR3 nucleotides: TGCAGTGCTAGAGATTACGTGACTAGCGGGGGCCAAGAGACCCAGTACTTC.

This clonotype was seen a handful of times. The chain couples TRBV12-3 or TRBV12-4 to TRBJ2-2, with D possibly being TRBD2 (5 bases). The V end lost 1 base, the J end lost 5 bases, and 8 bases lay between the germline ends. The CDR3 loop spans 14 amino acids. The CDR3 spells CASSLGAGTGELFF. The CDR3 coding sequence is TGTGCCAGCAGTTTAGGCGCGGGTACCGGGGAGCTGTTTTTT.

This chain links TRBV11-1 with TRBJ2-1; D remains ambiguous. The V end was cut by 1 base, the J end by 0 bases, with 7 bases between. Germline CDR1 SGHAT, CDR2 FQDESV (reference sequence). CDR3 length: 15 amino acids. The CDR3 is CASSLVGSSYNEQFF. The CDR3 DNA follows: TGTGCCAGCAGCTTAGTAGGTTCCTCCTACAATGAGCAGTTCTTC.

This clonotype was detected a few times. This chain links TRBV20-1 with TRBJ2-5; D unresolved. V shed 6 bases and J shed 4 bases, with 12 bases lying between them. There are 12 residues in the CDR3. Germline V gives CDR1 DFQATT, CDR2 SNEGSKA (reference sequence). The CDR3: CSAPATAETQYF. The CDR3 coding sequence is TGCAGTGCCCCTGCCACCGCAGAGACCCAGTACTTC.

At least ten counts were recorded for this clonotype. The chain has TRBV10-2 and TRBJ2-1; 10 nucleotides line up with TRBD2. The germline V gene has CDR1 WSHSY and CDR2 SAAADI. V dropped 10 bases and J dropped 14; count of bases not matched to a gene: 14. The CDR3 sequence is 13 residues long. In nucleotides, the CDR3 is TGCGCCACCCTTTCCCCCCAAACTAGCGGGAAGTTCTTC. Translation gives CATLSPQTSGKFF.

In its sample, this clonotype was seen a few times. The CDR3 DNA sequence: TGTGCCACCTGCCGTTCGGGGGTTTACAATGAGCAGTTCTTC. As protein: CATCRSGVYNEQFF. The chain combines TRBV6-6 with TRBJ2-1, with a tentative D call TRBD2 (6 bases). The CDR3 is made up of 14 amino acids. Trimming took off 10 bases at V and 4 bases at J, with 17 bases between the two ends. Germline CDR1 MNHNY, CDR2 SVGAGI (reference sequence).

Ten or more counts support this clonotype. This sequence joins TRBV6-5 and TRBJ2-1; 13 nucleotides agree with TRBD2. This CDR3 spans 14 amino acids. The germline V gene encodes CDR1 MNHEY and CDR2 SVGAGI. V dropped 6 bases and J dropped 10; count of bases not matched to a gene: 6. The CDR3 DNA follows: TGTGCCAGCAGATGGGGACTAGCGGGAAGAGAGCAGTTCTTC. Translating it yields CASRWGLAGREQFF.

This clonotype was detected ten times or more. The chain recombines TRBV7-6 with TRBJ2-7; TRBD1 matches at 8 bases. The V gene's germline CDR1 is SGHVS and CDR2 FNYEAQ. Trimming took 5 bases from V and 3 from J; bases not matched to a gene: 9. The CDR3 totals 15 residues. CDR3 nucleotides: TGTGCCAGCAGCCCACAGGACAGGGTCTTCTACGAGCAGTACTTC. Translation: CASSPQDRVFYEQYF.

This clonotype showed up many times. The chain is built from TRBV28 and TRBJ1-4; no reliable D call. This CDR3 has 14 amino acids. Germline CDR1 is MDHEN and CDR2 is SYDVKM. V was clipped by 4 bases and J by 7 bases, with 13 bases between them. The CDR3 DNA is TGTGCCAGCAGTTATAGGGCAATGAGTGAAAAACTGTTTTTT. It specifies CASSYRAMSEKLFF.

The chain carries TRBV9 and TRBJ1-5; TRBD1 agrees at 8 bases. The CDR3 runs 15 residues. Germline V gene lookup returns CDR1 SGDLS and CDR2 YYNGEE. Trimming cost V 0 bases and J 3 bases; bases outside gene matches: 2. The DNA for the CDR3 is TGTGCCAGCAGCGTAGGGACAGGGCTCAATCAGCCCCAGCATTTT. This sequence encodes CASSVGTGLNQPQHF.

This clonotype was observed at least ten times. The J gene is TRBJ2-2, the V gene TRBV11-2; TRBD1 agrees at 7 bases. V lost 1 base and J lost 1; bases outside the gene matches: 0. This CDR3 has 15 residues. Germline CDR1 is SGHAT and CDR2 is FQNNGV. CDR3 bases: TGTGCCAGCAGCTTAGGGGACAGGAACACCGGGGAGCTGTTTTTT. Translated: CASSLGDRNTGELFF.